This passage covers 27 T cell receptor beta chains from one sample sequenced in a study of blood T cells in healthy people across ages. The authors ran a second PCR of 7 to 11 cycles using a sample-barcoded 5' primer and a J-beta primer mix. TCRdb analysed the 5' RACE reads with MiXCR anew, one entry per CDR3 protein. The repertoire holds 1.5 million to 2 million distinct CDR3 sequences, with roughly 50% as singletons. The sequencing input was blood. These receptors were obtained from a woman between 40 and 50 years old in good health.

V is TRBV28 and J is TRBJ2-7; D may be TRBD1 (6 bases). Germline-derived CDR1 and CDR2 are MDHEN and SYDVKM. V was clipped by 5 bases and J by 2 bases, with 13 bases between them. The CDR3 extends over 14 amino acids. This CDR3 reads CASSQTGNPYEQYF. The CDR3 nucleotides read TGTGCCAGCAGTCAAACAGGGAATCCCTACGAGCAGTACTTC.

This clonotype has only one observation. V usage is TRBV20-1 and J usage is TRBJ2-3, with 10 nucleotides matching TRBD2. Germline CDR1 is DFQATT and CDR2 is SNEGSKA (reference sequence). This CDR3 has 18 residues. Unmatched junction bases numbered 15, after V lost 3 bases and J lost 3 bases. This chain's CDR3 is CSARRLAGDGLWTDTQYF. The CDR3 DNA sequence: TGCAGTGCTAGGCGCCTAGCGGGGGACGGATTGTGGACAGATACGCAGTATTTT.

This clonotype occurred a few times. J is TRBJ2-3 and V is TRBV28, with D possibly TRBD1 on 6 matching bases. Germline V CDR1 and CDR2: MDHEN, SYDVKM. The CDR3 length is 14 residues. With 7 bases removed from V and 1 base from J, the gap between germline ends came to 12 bases. CDR3 nucleotides: TGTGCCAGCAATCAAGGGGGAGGCACAGATACGCAGTATTTT. This translates into CASNQGGGTDTQYF. Filled out from reference TRBV28 and TRBJ2-3, the complete variable domain reads DVKVTQSSRYLVKRTGEKVFLECVQDMDHENMFWYRQDPGLGLRLIYFSYDVKMKEKGDIPEGYSVSREKKERFSLILESASTNQTSMYLCASNQGGGTDTQYFGPGTRLTVL.

The rearrangement links TRBV15 to TRBJ1-5; no clear D gene. Germline V gives CDR1 LNHNV, CDR2 YYDKDF (reference sequence). This CDR3 is 16 amino acids long. The V end was cut by 0 bases, the J end by 0 bases, with 9 bases between. CDR3 sequence reads: CATSRDRALSNQPQHF. Written as DNA, the CDR3 is TGTGCCACCAGCAGAGATCGGGCCCTTAGCAATCAGCCCCAGCATTTT.

The rearrangement joins TRBV27 to TRBJ2-1; 7 nucleotides agree with TRBD1. Germline lookup yields CDR1 MNHEY and CDR2 SMNVEV (reference sequence). The CDR3 loop spans 19 amino acids. The trim removed 6 bases at V and 1 base at J, leaving 18 bases unmatched. The CDR3: CASRQRSPSRGSSYNEQFF. CDR3 DNA sequence: TGTGCCAGCAGGCAAAGATCCCCTAGCAGGGGGTCGTCCTACAATGAGCAGTTCTTC.

CDR3 residues: CASSYSTGGTNIQYF. The DNA of the CDR3 is TGTGCCAGCAGTTACTCTACAGGGGGGACAAACATTCAGTACTTC. The chain joins TRBV6-6 to TRBJ2-4, with 8 bases that match TRBD1. Germline assignment: CDR1 MNHNY and CDR2 SVGAGI (reference sequence). The CDR3 is 15 amino acids. V shed 0 bases and J 6 bases; nucleotides not matched to a gene: 4.

This clonotype was counted a few times. The rearrangement joins TRBV20-1 to TRBJ2-7, with 8 bases lining up with TRBD2. The J call may be mistaken, given a closer DNA end match to TRBJ2-5. CDR3 length equals 13 residues. Per the germline V gene, CDR1 is DFQATT and CDR2 is SNEGSKA (reference sequence). CDR3 sequence: CSASWRGEETQYF. The DNA of the CDR3 is TGCAGTGCTAGTTGGCGGGGGGAAGAGACCCAGTACTTC.

CDR3 protein: CATSRALGGGTTDTQYF. The CDR3 nucleotides are TGTGCCACCAGCAGGGCACTAGGGGGGGGAACTACGGATACGCAGTATTTT. The chain couples TRBV15 to TRBJ2-3, with D possibly being TRBD2 (7 bases). This CDR3 spans 17 amino acids. Trimming pared 3 bases from V and 6 bases from J, leaving 22 bases between. CDR1 and CDR2 (germline): LNHNV, YYDKDF (reference sequence).

This clonotype was observed a handful of times. The rearrangement uses TRBV6-6 and TRBJ1-5; TRBD1 matches at 8 bases. The CDR3 spans 15 residues. Trimming cost V 5 bases and J 3 bases; bases outside gene matches: 6. CDR1 and CDR2 from the germline V gene are MNHNY and SVGAGI (reference sequence). For the CDR3, the DNA is TGTGCCAGCAGTAGACAGGGGTTAGACAATCAGCCCCAGCATTTT. It is translated as CASSRQGLDNQPQHF.

The genes are TRBV25-1 and TRBJ1-6; perhaps TRBD1 as D (5 bases). Trimming stripped 7 bases from V and 8 bases from J, with 12 bases between. The germline V gene encodes CDR1 MGHDK and CDR2 SYGVNS. The CDR3 loop spans 13 amino acids. CDR3 nucleotide sequence: TGTGCCAGCACGCGAGGGGTTCATTCACCCCTCCACTTT. It specifies CASTRGVHSPLHF.

The V and J genes are TRBV7-3 and TRBJ2-4, with 9 bases matching TRBD1. The CDR3 runs 16 residues. Germline lookup yields CDR1 SGHTA and CDR2 FQGTGA. The ends lost 5 bases at V and 13 bases at J; junction bases unmatched: 18. The CDR3 region has the DNA TGTGCCAGCAGCCAAGTCGGGACAGGGTTGGGCAATGAGCAGTACTTC. As protein: CASSQVGTGLGNEQYF.

This clonotype has a handful of counts. Mismatch with germline at one junction end may stem from a read error. The chain is built from TRBV7-8 and TRBJ2-3; D is perhaps TRBD2 (7 bases). Germline V gives CDR1 SGHVS, CDR2 FQNEAQ. The CDR3 loop spans 16 amino acids. The DNA for the CDR3 is TGTGCCAGCAGGCGGGGGCGGGATTTTAGCACAGGTACGCAGTATTTT. It yields the protein CASRRGRDFSTGTQYF.

V gene TRBV4-3 combines with J gene TRBJ1-6; unclear D gene. V lost 3 bases, J lost 13 bases, and 10 bases lay in between. This CDR3 has 12 amino acids. From germline, CDR1 is LGHNA and CDR2 YSLEER. CDR3 region: CASSQDGVPLHF. The CDR3 DNA reads as TGCGCCAGCAGCCAGGATGGGGTTCCCCTCCACTTT.

The rearrangement links TRBV11-2 to TRBJ2-5, with unresolved D. The V gene lost 0 bases and the J gene lost 1 base, with 9 bases spanning the gap. Germline CDR1 is SGHAT and CDR2 is FQNNGV. The CDR3 length is 15 residues. CDR3: CASSLDSSVQETQYF. In nucleotides, the CDR3 is TGTGCCAGCAGCTTAGATTCCAGTGTCCAAGAGACCCAGTACTTC. Combining the CDR3 with reference TRBV11-2 and TRBJ2-5 gives the whole variable domain EAGVAQSPRYKIIEKRQSVAFWCNPISGHATLYWYQQILGQGPKLLIQFQNNGVVDDSQLPKDRFSAERLKGVDSTLKIQPAKLEDSAVYLCASSLDSSVQETQYFGPGTRLLVL.

This sequence joins TRBV20-1 and TRBJ1-2, with D possibly TRBD1 on 6 matching bases. Germline assignment: CDR1 DFQATT and CDR2 SNEGSKA (reference sequence). The CDR3 spans 13 residues. The V and J ends lost 5 bases and 4 bases respectively, with 14 bases between them. CDR3 DNA sequence: TGCAGTGCTCCGACAGGAGAATTCTATGGCTACACCTTC. Its translation is CSAPTGEFYGYTF.

Notes on this clonotype: A read error may be the cause here, since a much bigger clone is one base away. The chain carries TRBV20-1 and TRBJ2-7; 12 bases fit TRBD2. The V and J ends lost 6 bases and 2 bases, in that order; junction bases with no gene match: 11. Germline V gene lookup returns CDR1 DFQATT and CDR2 SNEGSKA (reference sequence). The CDR3 runs 16 residues. In nucleotides, the CDR3 is TGCAGTGCCTCGCCCCCTAGCGGGGGGGACCCCTACGAGCAGTACTTC. It encodes CSASPPSGGDPYEQYF.

V usage is TRBV20-1 and J usage is TRBJ2-3; 7 nucleotides agree with TRBD1. The CDR3 is made up of 14 amino acids. Per the germline V gene, CDR1 is DFQATT and CDR2 is SNEGSKA (reference sequence). After removal of 6 bases from V and 0 bases from J, the junction contained 6 bases not matched to a gene. In nucleotides, the CDR3 is TGCAGTGCACCGACAGGGAGTAGCACAGATACGCAGTATTTT. Its protein product is CSAPTGSSTDTQYF.

This chain links TRBV29-1 with TRBJ2-5; the D gene is possibly TRBD2 (5 bases). The CDR3 runs to 14 residues. The germline gives CDR1 SQVTM, CDR2 ANQGSEA. Trimming left V 3 bases short and J 1 base short, with 12 bases between. DNA of the CDR3: TGCAGCGTTGACAGCGGAGACTTCCAAGAGACCCAGTACTTC. Amino acid sequence: CSVDSGDFQETQYF.

V is TRBV20-1 and J is TRBJ2-4; a weak D match, TRBD1 (6 bases). The CDR3 runs to 13 residues. The V gene's germline CDR1 is DFQATT and CDR2 SNEGSKA (reference sequence). Trimming pared 5 bases from V and 13 bases from J, leaving 21 bases between. The CDR3 spells CSAVTGQGLEQYF. The CDR3 DNA reads TGCAGTGCTGTTACCGGTCAGGGGCTTGAGCAGTACTTC.

This clonotype has a single count. The V gene is TRBV5-1, the J gene TRBJ2-5, with D perhaps assigned TRBD1 or TRBD2 (5 bases each). V gave up 3 bases and J gave up 7 bases, with 19 bases separating them. This CDR3 has 15 amino acids. CDR1 is SGHRS and CDR2 is YFSETQ in the germline V gene. The CDR3 loop is CASSSRDRPSGTQYF. The DNA for the CDR3 is TGCGCCAGCAGCTCCCGGGACCGGCCATCTGGGACCCAGTACTTC.

This chain links TRBV28 with TRBJ1-2; D possibly corresponds to TRBD1 (5 bases). The CDR3 is 16 residues long. V dropped 3 bases and J dropped 2 bases, with 16 bases sitting between them. CDR1 is MDHEN and CDR2 is SYDVKM in the germline V gene. CDR3 protein: CASSFGRVESNYGYTF. The CDR3 DNA sequence: TGTGCCAGCAGTTTTGGCAGGGTAGAATCCAACTATGGCTACACCTTC.

J is TRBJ1-1 and V is TRBV6-2 or TRBV6-3, with D tentatively TRBD1 (5 bases). Germline lookup yields CDR1 MNHEY and CDR2 SVGEGT. Trimming left V 4 bases short and J 1 base short, with 19 bases between. The CDR3 spans 17 residues. In nucleotides, the CDR3 is TGTGCCAGCAGTTCCATCGCGCTGATAGGGGAGAACACTGAAGCTTTCTTT. Residues: CASSSIALIGENTEAFF.

V usage is TRBV7-9 and J usage is TRBJ1-1; a weak D match, TRBD1 (5 bases). Germline V gene data show CDR1 as SEHNR and CDR2 as FQNEAQ (reference sequence). The CDR3 is 14 residues long. V was trimmed by 5 bases and J by 6 bases, leaving 16 bases between them. CDR3 sequence (DNA): TGTGCCAGCAGCCAAACCGGGAGGGGTGCTGAAGCTTTCTTT. It specifies CASSQTGRGAEAFF.

In its sample, this clonotype was seen a few times. The J gene is TRBJ2-5, the V gene TRBV5-1; TRBD1 matches 9 bases. Germline CDR1 is SGHRS and CDR2 is YFSETQ. This CDR3 comprises 14 residues. J lost 5 bases, V lost 4 bases, and 6 bases had no gene match. The CDR3 spells CASSEQGARETQYF. The CDR3 region has the DNA TGCGCCAGCAGCGAACAGGGGGCGAGGGAGACCCAGTACTTC. Full variable domain (outside the CDR3, taken from reference TRBV5-1 and TRBJ2-5): KAGVTQTPRYLIKTRGQQVTLSCSPISGHRSVSWYQQTPGQGLQFLFEYFSETQRNKGNFPGRFSGRQFSNSRSEMNVSTLELGDSALYLCASSEQGARETQYFGPGTRLLVL.

This clonotype was seen more than once but under ten times. The chain uses TRBV20-1 and TRBJ2-3, with D possibly TRBD2 on 5 matching bases. The length of the CDR3 is 14 residues. V lost 2 bases and J 0 bases, leaving 9 bases between the germline ends. The V gene's germline CDR1 is DFQATT and CDR2 SNEGSKA (reference sequence). The CDR3 DNA sequence: TGCAGTGCTAGAAAAGCGGAAAGCACAGATACGCAGTATTTT. This translates into CSARKAESTDTQYF.

In the case of this clonotype: Germline is not matched at one junction end, which may reflect a read error. The chain joins TRBV6-2 or TRBV6-3 to TRBJ2-1; D not certain. Germline V gene data show CDR1 as MNHEY and CDR2 as SVGEGT. The CDR3 covers 12 residues. CDR3 sequence: CASSNSVNEQFF. CDR3 DNA sequence: TGTGCCAGCAGTAACTCAGTGAATGAGCAGTTCTTC.

DNA for the CDR3: TGTGCCAGCAGCTTAGCTTTGTCTAGCGGGGGGGCTTACGAGCAGTACTTC. Amino acid sequence: CASSLALSSGGAYEQYF. The chain carries TRBV7-8 and TRBJ2-7; 12 bases align to TRBD2. V lost 0 bases and J lost 4; bases outside the gene matches: 7. This CDR3 has 17 residues. Germline V gene lookup returns CDR1 SGHVS and CDR2 FQNEAQ.